What follows are 27 T cell receptor beta chains derived from one specimen sequenced in a study of neurological immune-mediated disorders. TCRdb independently ran MiXCR on the 5' RACE reads; one entry per CDR3 protein. The profile shows about 49,000 distinct CDR3 sequences, about 12% of them singletons. The sample's time point: longitudinal time-point 2. Specimen: PBMCs. The receptors derive from a male donor with HTLV-1-associated myelopathy (HAM/TSP).

This clonotype appeared many times. This chain links TRBV9 with TRBJ1-4; the match to TRBD1 covers 10 bases. CDR3 length: 15 amino acids. The J segment lost 7 bases and the V segment lost 4 bases, leaving 7 bases of the junction unmatched. Germline V lookup: CDR1 SGDLS, CDR2 YYNGEE. In DNA, the CDR3 is TGTGCCAGCAGCCCTGGACAGGGGGTGGTTGAAAAACTGTTTTTT. Protein: CASSPGQGVVEKLFF.

This clonotype was detected ten times or more. The rearrangement joins TRBV20-1 to TRBJ2-1; TRBD1 matches 8 bases. The CDR3 consists of 14 residues. V was pared by 6 bases and J by 4 bases, with 8 bases of the junction left unmatched. CDR1 and CDR2 from the germline V gene are DFQATT and SNEGSKA (reference sequence). The CDR3 DNA reads TGCAGTGCGAGGGACAGGATACGTTACAATGAGCAGTTCTTC. It specifies CSARDRIRYNEQFF.

This clonotype was counted many times. V gene TRBV6-1 combines with J gene TRBJ2-5; D gene uncertain. V was shortened by 2 bases and J by 2 bases, with 12 bases between the two germline ends. Germline V gene sequence: CDR1 MNHNS, CDR2 SASEGT. CDR3 length: 15 amino acids. The CDR3, as DNA: TGTGCCAGCAGTGAAATCTGGTTCAGTCAAGAGACCCAGTACTTC. It translates to CASSEIWFSQETQYF.

In this sample, this clonotype turned up many times. The V gene is TRBV20-1, the J gene TRBJ2-1; D may correspond to TRBD1 or TRBD2 (6 bases each). This CDR3 spans 15 amino acids. CDR1 and CDR2 (germline): DFQATT, SNEGSKA (reference sequence). Trimming cost V 5 bases and J 0 bases, with 14 bases left between them. In DNA form, the CDR3 reads TGCAGTGCTGTCGGGGGCCAGAGCTCCTACAATGAGCAGTTCTTC. It encodes CSAVGGQSSYNEQFF.

This clonotype was observed at least ten times. This chain uses TRBV20-1 with TRBJ2-1, with TRBD2 matching over 10 bases. Germline-derived CDR1 and CDR2 are DFQATT and SNEGSKA (reference sequence). V lost 1 base to trimming and J lost 7 bases; unmatched junction nucleotides: 4. The CDR3 extends over 14 amino acids. In DNA, the CDR3 is TGCAGTGCTAGAGCGCTAGCGGGGGCGAATGAGCAGTTCTTC. This encodes CSARALAGANEQFF.

This clonotype has ten or more counts. The chain recombines TRBV5-1 with TRBJ2-7, with D possibly being TRBD1 or TRBD2 (5 bases each). Germline CDR1 SGHRS, CDR2 YFSETQ. V was clipped by 4 bases and J by 5 bases, with 19 bases between them. There are 15 residues in the CDR3. In nucleotides, the CDR3 is TGCGCCAGCAGCCAAACCGGGACGGATGCGAACGAGCAGTACTTC. Amino acid sequence: CASSQTGTDANEQYF.

This chain connects TRBV7-8 to TRBJ2-1; 11 bases match TRBD1. Per the germline V gene, CDR1 is SGHVS and CDR2 is FQNEAQ. There are 15 residues in the CDR3. The V segment lost 3 bases and the J segment 2 bases; nucleotides outside the gene matches: 0. The CDR3 DNA reads as TGTGCCAGCAGCTTGGACAGGGGGCCCTACAATGAGCAGTTCTTC. Its translation: CASSLDRGPYNEQFF.

This clonotype has a count of ten or more. The chain recombines TRBV18 with TRBJ1-2, with D hard to call. This CDR3 has 14 amino acids. Germline CDR1 KGHSH, CDR2 LQKENI. V gave up 3 bases and J gave up 2 bases, with 10 bases separating them. The CDR3 DNA follows: TGTGCCAGCTCACCCGGCCCGAGGAACTATGGCTACACCTTC. This gives the protein CASSPGPRNYGYTF.

This clonotype appeared many times. The gene calls are TRBV4-3 and TRBJ2-1, with 11 bases lining up with TRBD2. The germline V gene encodes CDR1 LGHNA and CDR2 YSLEER. The junction had 11 bases not matched to a gene; V was cut back by 0 bases and J by 7 bases. CDR3 size: 18 residues. The DNA for the CDR3 is TGCGCCAGCAGCCAAGATTTGTTCGGACTAGCGGGTGGTAATGAGCAGTTCTTC. It encodes CASSQDLFGLAGGNEQFF.

As concerns this clonotype: It is likely a read error, because the conserved phenylalanine at the end of the CDR3 is missing. The V call is TRBV5-1, the J call TRBJ2-1; TRBD2 aligns across 8 bases. The CDR3 loop spans 15 amino acids. Germline V gene data show CDR1 as SGHRS and CDR2 as YFSETQ. The CDR3 protein is CASSLAGGGGNEQFS. The CDR3 coding sequence is TGTGCCAGCAGCCTGGCGGGGGGCGGAGGGAATGAGCAGTTCTCC.

This clonotype was picked up many times. The chain combines TRBV3-1 with TRBJ1-3; 10 nucleotides align to TRBD1. CDR1 and CDR2 (germline): LGHDT, YNNKEL (reference sequence). This CDR3 has 16 residues. V was clipped by 6 bases and J by 2 bases; unmatched bases: 7. Here the CDR3 reads CASSPKGTGAGNTIYF. CDR3 in DNA: TGTGCCAGCAGTCCAAAAGGGACAGGGGCTGGAAACACCATATATTTT.

In regard to this clonotype: It may be a read error: a sequence one base away is much more abundant. This chain links TRBV10-2 with TRBJ1-5; 8 bases agree with TRBD1. CDR1 and CDR2 (germline): WSHSY, SAAADI. The CDR3 loop spans 14 amino acids. With 6 bases clipped from V and 14 bases from J, the junction kept 15 bases outside the gene matches. The DNA for the CDR3 is TGCGCCAGCAGAGATACAGGGGGGTCAATGTCCAAGCATTTT. Amino acid sequence: CASRDTGGSMSKHF.

A remark on this clonotype: This may be a read error: a much more frequent sequence differs by one nucleotide. CDR3 DNA sequence: TGTGCCAGCAATTCCCCCGGGCCCAATGAGCAGTTCTTC. Translating it yields CASNSPGPNEQFF. The genes are TRBV6-5 and TRBJ2-1, with D hard to call. The V end lost 7 bases, the J end lost 6 bases, and 13 bases lay between the germline ends. The CDR3 length is 13 residues. CDR1 and CDR2 from the germline V gene are MNHEY and SVGAGI.

This clonotype has ten or more counts. The chain carries TRBV7-9 and TRBJ2-7; no clear D gene. Trimming pared 5 bases from V and 5 bases from J, leaving 16 bases between. The CDR3 loop spans 14 amino acids. The germline CDR1 and CDR2 sequences are SEHNR and FQNEAQ (reference sequence). CDR3 nucleotides: TGTGCCAGCAGCCAATACGTAGCAGGCCACGAGCAGTACTTC. Protein product: CASSQYVAGHEQYF.

This clonotype was recorded many times. The chain recombines TRBV7-8 with TRBJ1-5; weak D call: TRBD1 (5 bases). The CDR3 totals 14 residues. Trimming pared 7 bases from V and 5 bases from J, leaving 15 bases between. Per the germline V gene, CDR1 is SGHVS and CDR2 is FQNEAQ. CDR3 region: CASTPGAGDQPQHF. Written as DNA, the CDR3 is TGTGCCAGCACCCCCGGGGCCGGCGATCAGCCCCAGCATTTT.

Concerning this clonotype: A read error may be the cause here, since a much bigger clone is one base away. The chain links TRBV12-3 or TRBV12-4 to TRBJ1-5, with D uncertain. This CDR3 region has 12 residues. The CDR3 reads CASSLNNQPQQF. In DNA, the CDR3 is TGTGCCAGCAGTTTGAACAATCAGCCCCAGCAATTT.

This clonotype was picked up many times. The chain is built from TRBV5-1 and TRBJ2-5, with D possibly being TRBD1 or TRBD2 (5 bases each). V gave up 4 bases and J gave up 2 bases, with 9 bases separating them. Germline CDR1 and CDR2: SGHRS and YFSETQ. This CDR3 has 13 residues. The CDR3 nucleotides read TGCGCCAGCAGCGTCGGGGCGCAAGAGACCCAGTACTTC. It is translated as CASSVGAQETQYF.

This clonotype was detected ten times or more. V and J are TRBV11-3 and TRBJ2-1; D uncertain. V lost 4 bases, J lost 0 bases, and 16 bases lay in between. Germline CDR1 and CDR2: SGHNT and YENEEA. There are 17 residues in the CDR3. The CDR3 DNA reads TGTGCCAGCAGCTCATACAAGACGGAAAGCTCCTACAATGAGCAGTTCTTC. Translation gives CASSSYKTESSYNEQFF.

At least ten counts were recorded for this clonotype. The chain is built from TRBV5-6 and TRBJ1-1, with D perhaps matching TRBD1 (5 bases). Trimming stripped 6 bases from V and 8 bases from J, with 14 bases between. This CDR3 is 12 amino acids long. Germline V CDR1 and CDR2: SGHDT, YYEEEE. CDR3 in DNA: TGTGCCAGCACCCTAGGACGGGACGAAGCTTTCTTT. The encoded protein is CASTLGRDEAFF. Based on the CDR3 plus reference TRBV5-6 and TRBJ1-1, the full variable domain is DAGVTQSPTHLIKTRGQQVTLRCSPKSGHDTVSWYQQALGQGPQFIFQYYEEEERQRGNFPDRFSGHQFPNYSSELNVNALLLGDSALYLCASTLGRDEAFFGQGTRLTVV.

This clonotype was recorded at least ten times. The chain has TRBV28 and TRBJ2-7; TRBD1 aligns across 7 bases. This CDR3 comprises 14 residues. Germline lookup yields CDR1 MDHEN and CDR2 SYDVKM. After removal of 10 bases from V and 7 bases from J, the junction contained 16 bases not matched to a gene. DNA for the CDR3: TGTGCCACCCTCGGCGGACCGGGACAGCGGGAGCAGTACTTC. This translates into CATLGGPGQREQYF. The complete variable domain, with remaining parts taken from reference TRBV28 and TRBJ2-7, reads DVKVTQSSRYLVKRTGEKVFLECVQDMDHENMFWYRQDPGLGLRLIYFSYDVKMKEKGDIPEGYSVSREKKERFSLILESASTNQTSMYLCATLGGPGQREQYFGPGTRLTVT.

This clonotype has ten or more counts. The rearrangement links TRBV27 to TRBJ1-6; the match to TRBD1 covers 7 bases. The CDR3 sequence is 11 residues long. Germline CDR1 is MNHEY and CDR2 is SMNVEV (reference sequence). V shed 4 bases, J shed 12 bases, and the junction held 0 bases outside the gene matches. The CDR3 DNA is TGTGCCAGCAGTTCAGGGGGACCCCTCCACTTT. This codes for CASSSGGPLHF.

The chain has TRBV18 and TRBJ2-3, with D possibly called TRBD1 or TRBD2 (5 bases each). Between the trimmed V and J ends, which lost 4 bases and 2 bases, there was a span of 10 bases. Germline CDR1 and CDR2: KGHSH and LQKENI. The CDR3 spans 14 residues. The CDR3 DNA reads TGTGCCAGCTCACGGGACGGACTCACAGATACGCAGTATTTT. It specifies CASSRDGLTDTQYF. Full variable domain (remainder filled in from reference TRBV18 and TRBJ2-3): NAGVMQNPRHLVRRRGQEARLRCSPMKGHSHVYWYRQLPEEGLKFMVYLQKENIIDESGMPKERFSAEFPKEGPSILRIQQVVRGDSAAYFCASSRDGLTDTQYFGPGTRLTVL.

This clonotype appeared many times. The chain employs TRBV5-1 and TRBJ1-1; 10 nucleotides align to TRBD1. Germline values: CDR1 SGHRS, CDR2 YFSETQ. The junction had 11 bases not matched to a gene; V was cut back by 4 bases and J by 5 bases. The length of the CDR3 is 16 residues. The CDR3 sequence: CASSPGDRGFGTEAFF. CDR3 in DNA: TGCGCCAGCAGCCCGGGGGACAGGGGATTTGGGACTGAAGCTTTCTTT.

This clonotype was seen repeatedly, ten times or more. This chain uses TRBV20-1 with TRBJ2-3, with D possibly TRBD1 on 6 matching bases. CDR1 DFQATT and CDR2 SNEGSKA come from the germline V gene (reference sequence). CDR3 size: 15 residues. V dropped 3 bases and J dropped 0 bases, with 13 bases sitting between them. In nucleotides, the CDR3 is TGCAGTGCTAGCGGACAGTACTCTAGCACAGATACGCAGTATTTT. This gives the protein CSASGQYSSTDTQYF.

This clonotype was observed at least ten times. V is TRBV29-1 and J is TRBJ2-5, with D perhaps TRBD2 (7 bases). The ends were cut back, 6 bases at V and 6 bases at J, with 17 bases in the middle. The V gene's germline CDR1 is SQVTM and CDR2 ANQGSEA. CDR3 size: 13 residues. CDR3: CSVVRGGGQTQYF. The CDR3 bases are TGCAGCGTCGTAAGGGGAGGGGGACAGACCCAGTACTTC.

This clonotype was seen many times. V gene TRBV7-2 combines with J gene TRBJ2-1; D could derive from TRBD1 or TRBD2 (6 bases each). Germline CDR1 reads SGHTA; CDR2 reads FQGNSA. The CDR3 is 16 amino acids. V gave up 5 bases and J gave up 5 bases, with 19 bases separating them. In nucleotides, the CDR3 is TGTGCCAGCAGCATCCGTGGGGGGCAGGGGAACAATGAGCAGTTCTTC. Protein sequence: CASSIRGGQGNNEQFF. The variable domain in full, completed from reference TRBV7-2 and TRBJ2-1, reads GAGVSQSPSNKVTEKGKDVELRCDPISGHTALYWYRQSLGQGLEFLIYFQGNSAPDKSGLPSDRFSAERTGGSVSTLTIQRTQQEDSAVYLCASSIRGGQGNNEQFFGPGTRLTVL.

This clonotype was found many times. V usage is TRBV29-1 and J usage is TRBJ2-4; D possibly corresponds to TRBD1 (6 bases). Germline values: CDR1 SQVTM, CDR2 ANQGSEA. The CDR3 is made up of 12 amino acids. V was cut by 5 bases and J by 8 bases, with 13 bases left in between. Written as DNA, the CDR3 is TGCAGCGTTTCAGGGGAAACGGACATTCAGTACTTC. It codes for CSVSGETDIQYF.